Detailed here is one T cell receptor beta chain. Assignments of participants to cohorts depended upon their own reported clinical history. Two negative PCRs, clearance, or symptom resolution had been documented for recovered Cohort 3 donors. The CDR3 loop spans 14 amino acids. Per germline, CDR1 SGDLS and CDR2 YYNGEE. V lost 4 bases, J lost 3 bases, and 13 bases lay in between. This specimen belongs to a study of blood T cell repertoires in COVID-19. Study information: In each case, the material was cDNA or gDNA derived from T cells, B-cell-depleted T cells, or PBMCs.

TCRdb keeps only in-frame clones here, not all; method: immunoSEQ multiplex PCR. The sample lists about 130,000 clones; roughly 83% were seen once. Sequencing input: PBMCs or T cells enriched from blood (not recorded which). The sequence was collected from a man aged 50 to 59 who had recovered from COVID-19. The chain links TRBV9 to TRBJ2-5, with a possible D match to TRBD2 (6 bases). DNA of the CDR3: TGTGCCAGCAGCCCGGGGACTGCGAAAGAGACCCAGTACTTC. It codes for CASSPGTAKETQYF.